What follows describes a single TCR beta chain. This clone has more than one count but fewer than ten. The target of this receptor is not known. No qualities accompany the bases; no much larger clone lies one base away. Trimming removed 7 bases from V and 2 bases from J, leaving 18 bases between the germline ends. From the cysteine through the phenylalanine, the CDR3 covers 15 amino acids. Only the CDR3 portion is preserved as DNA: 45 bases, with reading frame beginning at the first base. Reading the germline V gene (reference sequence) gives CDR1 MNHEY and CDR2 SMNVEV. These data belong to a study of blood T cell repertoires in COVID-19 (TCRdb year 2020). With respect to the entire study: Samples from collaborators originated in the United States, Italy and Spain and spanned both the acute and convalescent phases of COVID-19. The material from the prospective study consisted of cDNA or gDNA derived from T cells, B-cell-depleted T cells, or PBMCs. Deeply sampled blood TCRbeta repertoires from subjects exposed to, actively infected with, or recovered from COVID-19 were included in the dataset. The repertoires were made available in a free public database intended to serve as a resource for research on the immune response to SARS-CoV-2. Samples were obtained from the ongoing ImmuneRACE study (first 160 participants) and from approximately 1,200 subjects provided by 6 global collaborators. Sample metadata almost always included a de-identified subject ID, COVID-19 status, age in years and sex. HLA class I and class II types, where available, came from metadata supplied by the sample provider rather than from assay-based typing. What the study reported, not specific to this receptor: How much clinical and demographic metadata was included differed by source and by participant, and the metadata was provided uncurated.

Enrolling through a virtual design, the prospective study's participants ranged in age from roughly 18 to 90 years and lived across roughly 24 United States geographic areas. To assign participants to cohorts, the prospective study relied on clinical history that participants themselves reported in a screening survey and a study questionnaire. Each participant in the prospective study had whole blood, serum and a nasopharyngeal or oropharyngeal swab collected by mobile phlebotomists. Over a roughly 2-month period, participants in the prospective study had the option of providing additional blood draws and questionnaires. Before DNA extraction, blood samples from the prospective study were shipped at room temperature or frozen. TCRbeta CDR3 regions were amplified from genomic DNA by means of the immunoSEQ Assay, a bias-controlled multiplex PCR. As for the original processing: The number of nucleated cells in each sample was estimated by amplification of reference gene primers within the assay. To quantify the absolute abundance of each unique TCRbeta CDR3 rearrangement, sequence reads were collapsed and filtered. Productive Simpson clonality was computed per sample as the square root of Simpson's diversity index over productive rearrangements. TCRdb stores this immuneACCESS table with in-frame sequences only. Part of the clones is absent; in the studies checked, under half of the shortfall reflects unresolved V genes, and no reason is known for the rest. That table furnishes V, J and clone size, whereas the DNA furnished D and trimming. The sample data list approximately 220,000 clones, and roughly 86% of these were observed just once. The ten most abundant clones make up roughly 4% of the sample.

The sample comprised PBMCs or T cells enriched from blood (not recorded which). The origin of this receptor is a woman younger than 45 with acute COVID-19. The rearrangement combines TRBV27 with TRBJ2-7, with TRBD1 as a weak D call on 6 bases. The CDR3 in this case is CASNPSVGGTYEQYF. In nucleotide form, the sequence is TGTGCCAGCAACCCCTCGGTAGGGGGAACCTACGAGCAGTACTTC.